A single sample is the source of the 21 T cell receptor beta chains below, sequenced in a study of glioma-infiltrating T cells. Using RNA template, CDR3s of TCR alpha and beta were amplified with iRepertoire arm-PCR. TCRdb re-analysed the multiplex PCR reads in MiXCR, keeping a single row per CDR3 protein. The table lists about 400,000 distinct CDR3 sequences, approximately 42% of them singletons. Sequencing input: glioma tissue, nonneoplastic brain tissue, or PBMCs (not recorded which). The receptors stem from a human donor with low-grade glioma or glioblastoma, undergoing nonglioma brain surgery, or in good health (not recorded which).

This clonotype has just a few counts. The rearrangement links TRBV11-1 to TRBJ2-1; D is undetermined. CDR3 length: 14 amino acids. V lost 1 base, J lost 5 bases, and 9 bases lay in between. CDR1 and CDR2 (germline): SGHAT, FQDESV (reference sequence). As DNA, the CDR3 is TGTGCCAGCAGCTTAGTCTATGCGGACAATGAGCAGTTCTTC. Its translation: CASSLVYADNEQFF.

This clonotype was found a few times. The V gene is TRBV4-1, the J gene TRBJ2-1, with 9 bases aligning to TRBD2. CDR3 length: 16 amino acids. CDR1 MGHRA and CDR2 YSYEKL come from the germline V gene. V gave up 4 bases and J gave up 7 bases; unmatched junction bases: 11. CDR3 region: CASSRTFSGSGNEQFF. CDR3 sequence (DNA): TGCGCCAGCAGCCGGACCTTTAGCGGGAGTGGAAATGAGCAGTTCTTC.

J is TRBJ2-3 and V is TRBV20-1, with 7 bases matching TRBD1. V trimming: 5 bases; J trimming: 2 bases; junction bases outside the gene matches: 7. The CDR3 is 14 amino acids. CDR1 and CDR2 (germline): DFQATT, SNEGSKA (reference sequence). The CDR3 DNA is TGCAGTGCTCACAGGACAGGCTACACAGATACGCAGTATTTT. Amino acids: CSAHRTGYTDTQYF.

As concerns this clonotype: A read error may explain this, as a much larger clone is one base away. The genes are TRBV6-1 and TRBJ2-7, with 9 bases matching TRBD1. CDR1 MNHNS and CDR2 SASEGT come from the germline V gene. This CDR3 spans 16 amino acids. Trimming cost V 10 bases and J 0 bases; bases outside gene matches: 13. DNA of the CDR3: TGTGCCACCAGAAGAGCCGCGGGACAGGGCTCCTACGAGCAGTACTTC. It translates to CATRRAAGQGSYEQYF.

The rearrangement joins TRBV5-4 to TRBJ2-2; TRBD2 might be the D (6 bases). Germline CDR1 is SGHNT and CDR2 is YYREEE (reference sequence). Trimming took 5 bases from V and 4 from J, leaving 12 bases between them. The CDR3 extends over 14 amino acids. Here the CDR3 reads CASRVGGSTGELFF. CDR3 coding DNA: TGTGCCAGCAGGGTGGGGGGTAGCACCGGGGAGCTGTTTTTT.

The rearrangement uses TRBV5-1 and TRBJ2-3; D not resolved. The length of the CDR3 is 13 residues. Between the trimmed V and J ends, which lost 4 bases and 4 bases, there was a span of 10 bases. Per germline, CDR1 SGHRS and CDR2 YFSETQ. In DNA form, the CDR3 reads TGCGCCAGCAGCATCCTCGGGCCAGATACGCAGTATTTT. Encoded protein: CASSILGPDTQYF.

In the case of this clonotype: Given a much more abundant clone one base away, this may be a read error. V and J are TRBV20-1 and TRBJ2-7; D perhaps matches TRBD2 (5 bases). The CDR3 is 11 residues long. Germline assignment: CDR1 DFQATT and CDR2 SNEGSKA (reference sequence). The CDR3 coding sequence is TGCGGTGCCGCGACGCCGGGAGAGCAGTACTTC. Translating it yields CGAATPGEQYF.

The J gene is TRBJ2-4, the V gene TRBV28; D is unclear. This CDR3 is built from 17 residues. Germline CDR1 is MDHEN and CDR2 is SYDVKM. V gave up 4 bases and J gave up 2 bases, with 18 bases separating them. DNA of the CDR3: TGTGCCAGCAGTTCCCTTGAGCGAAGATGGACCAAAAACATTCAGTACTTC. Protein sequence: CASSSLERRWTKNIQYF.

V usage is TRBV11-2 and J usage is TRBJ2-7; no clear D. Germline loops: CDR1 SGHAT, CDR2 FQNNGV. V was shortened by 1 base and J by 0 bases, with 16 bases between the two germline ends. The CDR3 loop spans 17 amino acids. CDR3 sequence (DNA): TGTGCCAGCAGCTTAGCTCTGACTCCCTATAGCTCCTACGAGCAGTACTTC. Translating it yields CASSLALTPYSSYEQYF. Filled out from reference TRBV11-2 and TRBJ2-7, the complete variable domain reads EAGVAQSPRYKIIEKRQSVAFWCNPISGHATLYWYQQILGQGPKLLIQFQNNGVVDDSQLPKDRFSAERLKGVDSTLKIQPAKLEDSAVYLCASSLALTPYSSYEQYFGPGTRLTVT.

With regard to this clonotype: This sequence may be a read error, since a much larger clone differs from it by one base. The chain recombines TRBV28 with TRBJ2-1; D is tentatively TRBD1 or TRBD2 (5 bases each). There are 15 residues in the CDR3. CDR1 MDHEN and CDR2 SYDVKM come from the germline V gene. The CDR3 sequence: CAGSSPGRTYNEQFF. DNA of the CDR3: TGTGCCGGCAGTTCCCCGGGACGGACTTACAATGAGCAGTTCTTC.

The rearrangement uses TRBV20-1 and TRBJ2-1; a possible D gene is TRBD1 (6 bases). Trimming pared 0 bases from V and 7 bases from J, leaving 25 bases between. Germline V gives CDR1 DFQATT, CDR2 SNEGSKA (reference sequence). This CDR3 spans 18 amino acids. This chain's CDR3 is CSARDLERNPGHWNEQFF. CDR3 sequence (DNA): TGCAGTGCTAGAGATCTTGAGCGGAATCCGGGACATTGGAATGAGCAGTTCTTC.

With respect to this clonotype: A much larger clone differs from this one at a single base, so this may be a read error. This chain connects TRBV27 to TRBJ1-5; D not certain. CDR1 is MNHEY, CDR2 SMNVEV, per germline (reference sequence). The CDR3 length is 13 residues. CDR3 loop: CASRLRVGQPLHF. The CDR3 nucleotides are TGTGCCAGCAGATTAAGGGTAGGGCAGCCCCTGCATTTT.

The chain combines TRBV4-1 with TRBJ2-3, with 9 bases aligning to TRBD2. V lost 2 bases to trimming and J lost 2 bases; unmatched junction nucleotides: 11. The CDR3 sequence is 18 residues long. Germline CDR1 MGHRA, CDR2 YSYEKL. The CDR3 region is CASSQHSSLAGSTDTQYF. CDR3 nucleotide sequence: TGCGCCAGCAGCCAACACTCTTCCCTAGCGGGATCCACAGATACGCAGTATTTT.

The chain employs TRBV12-3 or TRBV12-4 and TRBJ2-1; TRBD2 might be the D (7 bases). V gave up 10 bases and J gave up 7 bases, with 17 bases separating them. CDR3 size: 13 residues. The CDR3 DNA reads as TGTGCCACCCATTGGGGGGGCGGGAATGAGCAGTTCTTC. Its translation: CATHWGGGNEQFF.

The chain has TRBV4-1 and TRBJ2-1; D is possibly TRBD1 or TRBD2 (7 bases each). V lost 0 bases and J 5 bases, leaving 14 bases between the germline ends. The length of the CDR3 is 16 residues. Per the germline V gene, CDR1 is MGHRA and CDR2 is YSYEKL. The CDR3: CASSQDARGGHNEQFF. As DNA, the CDR3 is TGCGCCAGCAGCCAAGATGCCAGGGGGGGCCACAATGAGCAGTTCTTC.

The rearrangement uses TRBV20-1 and TRBJ2-3; maybe TRBD1 (6 bases). Deletions cut 4 bases from V and 0 bases from J, with 11 bases between. The germline gives CDR1 DFQATT, CDR2 SNEGSKA (reference sequence). CDR3 length equals 14 residues. CDR3 residues: CSATRQASTDTQYF. CDR3 nucleotide sequence: TGCAGTGCTACCAGACAGGCTAGCACAGATACGCAGTATTTT.

The chain has TRBV10-3 and TRBJ2-4, with 8 bases matching TRBD2. This CDR3 spans 15 amino acids. Germline assignment: CDR1 ENHRY and CDR2 SYGVKD. The trim removed 6 bases at V and 1 base at J, leaving 5 bases unmatched. The CDR3 spells CAISSSGLAKNIQYF. CDR3 sequence (DNA): TGTGCCATCAGCTCTAGCGGGCTTGCCAAAAACATTCAGTACTTC.

This clonotype was observed a few times. The V call is TRBV7-8, the J call TRBJ1-5, with unresolved D. V lost 4 bases and J lost 7, with 17 bases in between. Germline CDR1 reads SGHVS; CDR2 reads FQNEAQ. CDR3 length: 15 residues. The CDR3: CASSSGRGFDQPQHF. CDR3 nucleotides: TGTGCCAGCAGCTCCGGACGGGGATTCGACCAGCCCCAGCATTTT. The whole variable domain, filled in from reference TRBV7-8 and TRBJ1-5, reads GAGVSQSPRYKVAKRGQDVALRCDPISGHVSLFWYQQALGQGPEFLTYFQNEAQLDKSGLPSDRFFAERPEGSVSTLKIQRTQQEDSAVYLCASSSGRGFDQPQHFGDGTRLSIL.

This clonotype has ten or more counts. The chain carries TRBV27 and TRBJ1-2; TRBD1 agrees at 8 bases. The CDR3 has 14 residues. CDR1 is MNHEY and CDR2 is SMNVEV in the germline V gene (reference sequence). V was clipped by 5 bases and J by 7 bases; unmatched bases: 9. The DNA for the CDR3 is TGTGCCAGCAGTGCCCGGGACAGGAGGACTGGCTACACCTTC. This encodes CASSARDRRTGYTF.

Of note for this clonotype: One end of the junction varies from germline; a read error may be responsible. V usage is TRBV24-1 and J usage is TRBJ2-4; a possible D gene is TRBD1 (5 bases). Germline CDR1 reads KGHDR; CDR2 reads SFDVKD. The CDR3 is 15 amino acids. The CDR3 nucleotides are TGTGCCACCAGTGCTCGACAGTTAGCCAAAAACATTAAGTACTTC. It specifies CATSARQLAKNIKYF.

About this clonotype itself: A much larger clone lies a single base off, so this may be a read error. V and J are TRBV27 and TRBJ2-7; D is perhaps TRBD1 (6 bases). CDR3 length: 16 amino acids. The germline V gene has CDR1 MNHEY and CDR2 SMNVEV (reference sequence). The germline V and J ends were trimmed by 1 base and 3 bases, with 16 bases remaining between them. Written as DNA, the CDR3 is TGTGCCAGCAGTTTATGGGAGCCGGGACACGGCTACGAGCAGTACTTC. Translating gives CASSLWEPGHGYEQYF.